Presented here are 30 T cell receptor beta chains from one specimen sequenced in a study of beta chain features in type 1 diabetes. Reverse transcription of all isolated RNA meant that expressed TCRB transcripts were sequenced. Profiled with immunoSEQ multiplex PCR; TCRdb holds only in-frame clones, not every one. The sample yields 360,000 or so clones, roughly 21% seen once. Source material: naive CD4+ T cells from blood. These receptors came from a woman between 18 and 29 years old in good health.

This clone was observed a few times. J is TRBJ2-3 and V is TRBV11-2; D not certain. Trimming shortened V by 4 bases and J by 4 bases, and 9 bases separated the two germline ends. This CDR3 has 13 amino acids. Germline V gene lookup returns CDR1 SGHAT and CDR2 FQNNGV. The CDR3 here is CASSYPEADTQYF. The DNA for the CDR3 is TGTGCCAGCAGCTACCCCGAGGCAGATACGCAGTATTTT.

The CDR3: CASSPRGRPQHF. CDR3 coding DNA: TGTGCCAGTAGTCCCCGAGGGAGGCCCCAGCATTTT. The rearrangement links TRBV19 to TRBJ1-5, with D unresolved. The length of the CDR3 is 12 residues. Trimming took 5 bases from V and 9 from J, leaving 11 bases between them. Germline V gene sequence: CDR1 LNHDA, CDR2 SQIVND (reference sequence). Complete variable domain (other parts from reference TRBV19 and TRBJ1-5): DGGITQSPKYLFRKEGQNVTLSCEQNLNHDAMYWYRQDPGQGLRLIYYSQIVNDFQKGDIAEGYSVSREKKESFPLTVTSAQKNPTAFYLCASSPRGRPQHFGDGTRLSIL.

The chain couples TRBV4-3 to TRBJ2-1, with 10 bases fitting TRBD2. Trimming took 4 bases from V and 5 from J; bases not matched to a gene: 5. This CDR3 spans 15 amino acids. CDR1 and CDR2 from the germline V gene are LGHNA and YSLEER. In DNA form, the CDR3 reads TGCGCCAGCAGCCCCAGCGGGGGGGCCGACAATGAGCAGTTCTTC. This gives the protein CASSPSGGADNEQFF.

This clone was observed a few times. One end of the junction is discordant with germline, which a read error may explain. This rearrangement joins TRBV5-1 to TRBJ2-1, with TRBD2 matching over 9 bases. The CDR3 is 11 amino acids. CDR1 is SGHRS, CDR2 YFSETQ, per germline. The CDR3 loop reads CASSLDGLALF. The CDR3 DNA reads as TGCGCCAGCAGCTTGGACGGACTAGCGCTCTTC.

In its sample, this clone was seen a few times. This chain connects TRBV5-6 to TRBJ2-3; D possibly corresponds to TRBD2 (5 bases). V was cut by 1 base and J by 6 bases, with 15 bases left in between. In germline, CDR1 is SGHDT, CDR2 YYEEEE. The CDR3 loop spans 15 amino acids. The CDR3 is CASSLRGPVGDTQYF. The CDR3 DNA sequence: TGTGCCAGCAGCTTGCGAGGGCCAGTGGGGGATACGCAGTATTTT.

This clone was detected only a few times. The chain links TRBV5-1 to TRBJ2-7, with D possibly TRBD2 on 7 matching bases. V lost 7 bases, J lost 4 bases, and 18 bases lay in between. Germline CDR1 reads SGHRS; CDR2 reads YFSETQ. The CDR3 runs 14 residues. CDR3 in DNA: TGCGCCAGCGGACTAGGACAGTCAGTTTACGAGCAGTACTTC. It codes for CASGLGQSVYEQYF.

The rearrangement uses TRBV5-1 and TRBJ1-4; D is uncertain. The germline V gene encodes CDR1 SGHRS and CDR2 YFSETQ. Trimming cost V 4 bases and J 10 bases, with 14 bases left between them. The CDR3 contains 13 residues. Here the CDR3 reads CASSPEATRKLFF. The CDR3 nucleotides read TGCGCCAGCAGCCCAGAGGCAACTCGAAAACTGTTTTTT.

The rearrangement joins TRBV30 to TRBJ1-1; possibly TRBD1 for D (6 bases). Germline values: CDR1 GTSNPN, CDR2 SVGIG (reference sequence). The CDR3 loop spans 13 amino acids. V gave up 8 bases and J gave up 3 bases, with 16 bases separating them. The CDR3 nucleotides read TGTGCCGGAGCGTTACAGGGAGACACTGAAGCTTTCTTT. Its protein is CAGALQGDTEAFF.

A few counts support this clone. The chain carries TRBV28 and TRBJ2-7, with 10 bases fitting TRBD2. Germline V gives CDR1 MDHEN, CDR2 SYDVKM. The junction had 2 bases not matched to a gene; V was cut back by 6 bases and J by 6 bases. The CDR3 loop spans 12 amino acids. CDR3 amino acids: CASSSGRGEQYF. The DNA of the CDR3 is TGTGCCAGCAGCAGCGGGAGGGGCGAGCAGTACTTC. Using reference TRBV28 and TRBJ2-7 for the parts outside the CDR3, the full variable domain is DVKVTQSSRYLVKRTGEKVFLECVQDMDHENMFWYRQDPGLGLRLIYFSYDVKMKEKGDIPEGYSVSREKKERFSLILESASTNQTSMYLCASSSGRGEQYFGPGTRLTVT.

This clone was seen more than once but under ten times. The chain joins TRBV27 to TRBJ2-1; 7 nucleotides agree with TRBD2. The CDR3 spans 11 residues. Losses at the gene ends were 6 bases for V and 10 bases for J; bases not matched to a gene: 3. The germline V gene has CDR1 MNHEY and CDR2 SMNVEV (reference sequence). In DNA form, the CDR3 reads TGTGCCAGCAGATCGGGGGGAGAGCAGTTCTTC. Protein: CASRSGGEQFF.

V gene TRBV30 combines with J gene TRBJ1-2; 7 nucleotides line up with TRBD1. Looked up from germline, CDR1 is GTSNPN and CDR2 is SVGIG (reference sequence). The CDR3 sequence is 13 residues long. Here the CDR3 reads CAYTQDRLYGYTF. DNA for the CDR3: TGTGCTTACACCCAGGACAGGTTATATGGCTACACCTTC.

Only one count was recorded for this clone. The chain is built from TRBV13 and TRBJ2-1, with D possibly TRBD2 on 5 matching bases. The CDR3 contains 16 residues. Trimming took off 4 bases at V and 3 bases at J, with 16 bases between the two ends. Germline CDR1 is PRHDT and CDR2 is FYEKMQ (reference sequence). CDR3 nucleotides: TGTGCCAGCAGCTACGGTCGGGGAATTAACTACAATGAGCAGTTCTTC. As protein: CASSYGRGINYNEQFF.

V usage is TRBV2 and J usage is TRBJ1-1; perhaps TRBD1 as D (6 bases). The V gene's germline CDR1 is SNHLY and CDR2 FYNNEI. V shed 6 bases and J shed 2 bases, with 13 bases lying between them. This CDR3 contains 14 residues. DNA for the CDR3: TGTGCCAGCAGACGGGACACTACAAACACTGAAGCTTTCTTT. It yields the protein CASRRDTTNTEAFF.

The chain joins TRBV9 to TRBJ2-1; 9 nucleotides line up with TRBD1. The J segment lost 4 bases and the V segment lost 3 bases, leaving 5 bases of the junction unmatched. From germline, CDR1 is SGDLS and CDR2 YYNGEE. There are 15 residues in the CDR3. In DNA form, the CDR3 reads TGTGCCAGCAGCGCCCGGGACAGGGCATACAATGAGCAGTTCTTC. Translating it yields CASSARDRAYNEQFF.

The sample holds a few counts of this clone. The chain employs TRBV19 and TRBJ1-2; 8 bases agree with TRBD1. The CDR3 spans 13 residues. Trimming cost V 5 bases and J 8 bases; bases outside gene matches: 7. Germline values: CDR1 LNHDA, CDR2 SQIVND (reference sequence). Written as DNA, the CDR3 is TGTGCCAGTAGTGTGACAGGGGTAGAAGGCTACACCTTC. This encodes CASSVTGVEGYTF. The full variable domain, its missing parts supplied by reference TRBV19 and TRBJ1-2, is DGGITQSPKYLFRKEGQNVTLSCEQNLNHDAMYWYRQDPGQGLRLIYYSQIVNDFQKGDIAEGYSVSREKKESFPLTVTSAQKNPTAFYLCASSVTGVEGYTFGSGTRLTVV.

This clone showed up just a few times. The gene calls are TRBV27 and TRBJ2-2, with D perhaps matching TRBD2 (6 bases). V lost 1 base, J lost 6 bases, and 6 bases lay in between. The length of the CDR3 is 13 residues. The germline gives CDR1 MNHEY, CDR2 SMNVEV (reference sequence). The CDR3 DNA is TGTGCCAGCAGTTTATGGGGGGCCGGGGAGCTGTTTTTT. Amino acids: CASSLWGAGELFF.

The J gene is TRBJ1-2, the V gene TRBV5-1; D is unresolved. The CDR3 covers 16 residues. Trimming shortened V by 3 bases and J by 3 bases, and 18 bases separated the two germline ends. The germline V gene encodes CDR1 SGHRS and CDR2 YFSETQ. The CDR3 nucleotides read TGCGCCAGCAGCTCCTCCCCGCCCGCGAGGCACTATGGCTACACCTTC. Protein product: CASSSSPPARHYGYTF.

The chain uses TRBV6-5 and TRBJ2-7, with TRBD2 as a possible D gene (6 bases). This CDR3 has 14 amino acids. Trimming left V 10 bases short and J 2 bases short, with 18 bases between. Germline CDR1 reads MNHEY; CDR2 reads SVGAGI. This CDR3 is CATGESTATYEQYF. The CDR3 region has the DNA TGTGCCACGGGGGAATCGACAGCTACCTACGAGCAGTACTTC.

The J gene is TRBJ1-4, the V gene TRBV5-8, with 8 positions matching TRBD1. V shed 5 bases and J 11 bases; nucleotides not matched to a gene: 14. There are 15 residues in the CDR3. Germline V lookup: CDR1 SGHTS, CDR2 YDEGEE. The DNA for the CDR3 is TGTGCCAGCAGACCCACAGGGGGAGGGGACCGGAAACTGTTTTTT. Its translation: CASRPTGGGDRKLFF.

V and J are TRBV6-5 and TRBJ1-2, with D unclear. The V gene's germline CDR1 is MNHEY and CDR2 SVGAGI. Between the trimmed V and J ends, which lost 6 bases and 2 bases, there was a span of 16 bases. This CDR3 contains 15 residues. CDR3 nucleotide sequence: TGTGCCAGCAGACCCCTCTGGAGCACCAACTATGGCTACACCTTC. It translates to CASRPLWSTNYGYTF.

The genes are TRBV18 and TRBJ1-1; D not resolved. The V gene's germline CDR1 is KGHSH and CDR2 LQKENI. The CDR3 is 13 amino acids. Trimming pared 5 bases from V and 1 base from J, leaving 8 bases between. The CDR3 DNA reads TGTGCCAGCTCATCCGACAAGAACACTGAAGCTTTCTTT. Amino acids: CASSSDKNTEAFF.

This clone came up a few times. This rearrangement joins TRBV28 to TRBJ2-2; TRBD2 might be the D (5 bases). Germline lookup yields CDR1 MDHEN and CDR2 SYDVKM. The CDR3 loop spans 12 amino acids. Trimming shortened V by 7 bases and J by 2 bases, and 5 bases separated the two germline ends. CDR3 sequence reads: CASTSNTGELFF. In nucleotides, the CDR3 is TGTGCCAGCACTAGCAACACCGGGGAGCTGTTTTTT. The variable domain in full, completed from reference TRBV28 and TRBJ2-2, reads DVKVTQSSRYLVKRTGEKVFLECVQDMDHENMFWYRQDPGLGLRLIYFSYDVKMKEKGDIPEGYSVSREKKERFSLILESASTNQTSMYLCASTSNTGELFFGEGSRLTVL.

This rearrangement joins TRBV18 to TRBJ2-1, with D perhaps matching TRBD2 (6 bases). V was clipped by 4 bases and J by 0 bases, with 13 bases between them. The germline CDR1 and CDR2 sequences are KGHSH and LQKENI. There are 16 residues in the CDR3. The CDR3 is CASSRALASSYNEQFF. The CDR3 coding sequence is TGTGCCAGCTCACGCGCGCTAGCGAGCTCCTACAATGAGCAGTTCTTC.

In nucleotides, the CDR3 is TGTGCCAGCTCCGGACAGGGGAACACTGAAGCTTTCTTT. Encoded protein: CASSGQGNTEAFF. The chain recombines TRBV7-3 with TRBJ1-1; 8 nucleotides align to TRBD1. J lost 1 base, V lost 8 bases, and 3 bases had no gene match. This CDR3 contains 13 residues. Germline V lookup: CDR1 SGHTA, CDR2 FQGTGA.

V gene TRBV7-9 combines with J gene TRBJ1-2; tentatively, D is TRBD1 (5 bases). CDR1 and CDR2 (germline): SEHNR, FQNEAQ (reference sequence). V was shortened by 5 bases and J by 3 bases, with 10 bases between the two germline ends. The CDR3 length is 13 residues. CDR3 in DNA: TGTGCCAGCAGCCTGGACACCTACTATGGCTACACCTTC. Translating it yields CASSLDTYYGYTF.

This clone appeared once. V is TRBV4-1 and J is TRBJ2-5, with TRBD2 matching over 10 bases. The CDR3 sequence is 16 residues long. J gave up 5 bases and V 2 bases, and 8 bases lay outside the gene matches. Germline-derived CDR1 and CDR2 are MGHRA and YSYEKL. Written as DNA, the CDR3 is TGCGCCAGCAGCCAACAGCGGGAGGGCCGGGTGGAGACCCAGTACTTC. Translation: CASSQQREGRVETQYF.

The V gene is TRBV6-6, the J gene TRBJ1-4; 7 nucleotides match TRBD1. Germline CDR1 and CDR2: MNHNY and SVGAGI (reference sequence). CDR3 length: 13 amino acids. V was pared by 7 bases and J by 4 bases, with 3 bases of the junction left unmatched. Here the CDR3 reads CASKRDSNEKLFF. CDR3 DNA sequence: TGTGCCAGCAAACGGGACAGTAATGAAAAACTGTTTTTT.

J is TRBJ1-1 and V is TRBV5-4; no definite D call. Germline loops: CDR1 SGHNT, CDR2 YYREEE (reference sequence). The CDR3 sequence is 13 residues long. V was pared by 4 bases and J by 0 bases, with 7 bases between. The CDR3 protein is CASSVNLNTEAFF. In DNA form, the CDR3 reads TGTGCCAGCAGCGTGAACTTGAACACTGAAGCTTTCTTT.

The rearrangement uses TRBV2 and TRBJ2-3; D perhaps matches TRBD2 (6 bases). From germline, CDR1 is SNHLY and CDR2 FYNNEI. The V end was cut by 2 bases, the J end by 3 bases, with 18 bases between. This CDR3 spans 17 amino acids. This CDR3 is CASSENVGGAGTDTQYF. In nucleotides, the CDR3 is TGTGCCAGCAGTGAAAATGTGGGCGGGGCCGGAACAGATACGCAGTATTTT.

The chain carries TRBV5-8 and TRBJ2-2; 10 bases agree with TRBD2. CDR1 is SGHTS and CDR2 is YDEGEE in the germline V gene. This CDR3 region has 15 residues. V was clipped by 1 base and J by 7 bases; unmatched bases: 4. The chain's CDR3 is CASSLSGRAGGELFF. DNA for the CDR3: TGTGCCAGCAGCTTGAGCGGGAGGGCCGGCGGGGAGCTGTTTTTT.